One and the same sample provided the 10 T cell receptor beta chains below, sequenced in a study of blood T cell repertoires in COVID-19. TCRdb's copy holds only in-frame clones and misses some; the assay was immunoSEQ multiplex PCR. The sample consists of 200,000 to 250,000 clones, 75% to 90% of them appearing once. The sample consisted of peripheral blood. The receptors stem from a man aged 25 to 40 who had recovered from COVID-19.

This rearrangement joins TRBV9 to TRBJ1-2; D gene ambiguous. CDR3 length: 14 residues. V was clipped by 0 bases and J by 3 bases, with 9 bases between them. Germline CDR1 SGDLS, CDR2 YYNGEE. The CDR3 region has the DNA TGTGCCAGCAGCGTAGTTACTCTAGACTATGGCTACACCTTC. This sequence encodes CASSVVTLDYGYTF.

This chain uses TRBV19 with TRBJ1-5, with TRBD1 as a possible D gene (5 bases). The length of the CDR3 is 17 residues. Germline CDR1 LNHDA, CDR2 SQIVND (reference sequence). V was pared by 5 bases and J by 0 bases, with 17 bases between. DNA of the CDR3: TGTGCCAGTAGTGCCGGTAGCGGGGCCGCTAGCAATCAGCCCCAGCATTTT. Translating it yields CASSAGSGAASNQPQHF.

The chain is built from TRBV7-2 and TRBJ2-2; D unclear. This CDR3 comprises 15 residues. Trimming left V 5 bases short and J 6 bases short, with 16 bases between. The germline V gene encodes CDR1 SGHTA and CDR2 FQGNSA. CDR3: CASSQTRGESGELFF. CDR3 nucleotides: TGTGCCAGCAGCCAAACACGTGGAGAGTCCGGGGAGCTGTTTTTT.

The gene calls are TRBV10-2 and TRBJ1-2; D perhaps matches TRBD1 (5 bases). The CDR3 consists of 15 residues. Per the germline V gene, CDR1 is WSHSY and CDR2 is SAAADI. Deletions cut 7 bases from V and 5 bases from J, with 20 bases between. The CDR3 nucleotides are TGCGCCAGCAATTATCAGGGTCAGCAGGGTTATGGCTACACCTTC. It yields the protein CASNYQGQQGYGYTF.

CDR3: CATTTGDLTEAFF. The DNA of the CDR3 is TGTGCCACCACAACCGGGGATTTGACTGAAGCTTTCTTT. This chain uses TRBV19 with TRBJ1-1; D is uncertain. Per the germline V gene, CDR1 is LNHDA and CDR2 is SQIVND (reference sequence). The CDR3 is made up of 13 amino acids. V was clipped by 10 bases and J by 5 bases, with 17 bases between them.

The V gene is TRBV14, the J gene TRBJ2-3, with D tentatively TRBD2 (7 bases). The V and J ends lost 0 bases and 2 bases respectively, with 15 bases between them. CDR1 and CDR2 (germline): SGHDN, FVKESK. This CDR3 spans 17 amino acids. CDR3 in DNA: TGTGCCAGCAGCCAAGAGGGCGGGGGCACAATCACAGATACGCAGTATTTT. Translated, it gives CASSQEGGGTITDTQYF.

The chain recombines TRBV11-3 with TRBJ2-2, with TRBD1 matching over 7 bases. This CDR3 spans 14 amino acids. Germline CDR1 is SGHNT and CDR2 is YENEEA. Losses at the gene ends were 7 bases for V and 7 bases for J; bases not matched to a gene: 9. The chain's CDR3 is CASTFDREIGELFF. As DNA, the CDR3 is TGTGCCAGCACCTTCGACAGGGAGATCGGGGAGCTGTTTTTT.

The V gene is TRBV5-1, the J gene TRBJ2-7, with a tentative D call TRBD2 (6 bases). Germline CDR1 reads SGHRS; CDR2 reads YFSETQ. The length of the CDR3 is 15 residues. V was pared by 0 bases and J by 3 bases, with 13 bases between. The CDR3 DNA reads as TGCGCCAGCAGCTTGGGGACCGGGAGTTACTACGAGCAGTACTTC. Residues: CASSLGTGSYYEQYF.

The chain is built from TRBV30 and TRBJ2-7, with 9 bases fitting TRBD1. CDR1 and CDR2 (germline): GTSNPN, SVGIG (reference sequence). Trimming removed 7 bases from V and 1 base from J; junction bases left unmatched: 8. The CDR3 runs 14 residues. CDR3 nucleotide sequence: TGTGCCTTAAACAGACAGGGGGTTTCCTACGAGCAGTACTTC. It codes for CALNRQGVSYEQYF.

The chain uses TRBV7-9 and TRBJ2-7, with TRBD1 as a possible D gene (5 bases). The CDR3 length is 13 residues. Trimming left V 4 bases short and J 3 bases short, with 10 bases between. CDR1 and CDR2 (germline): SEHNR, FQNEAQ (reference sequence). The CDR3 sequence is CASSSPTDYEQYF. For the CDR3, the DNA is TGTGCCAGCAGCTCCCCGACAGACTACGAGCAGTACTTC.